Sequencing of this T cell receptor (beta chain) was carried out in a study of T cells after yellow fever vaccination. Overall study context: SMART-Seq v4 Ultra Low Input handled preparation of low-cell-number fractions. Regarding the study as a whole: A large majority of primary-vaccination clones showed up again after the booster (96% CD4, approximately 90% CD8). It was a small share of clonotypes that appeared in both CD4 and CD8 compartments.

The ends lost 4 bases at V and 4 bases at J; junction bases unmatched: 12. The germline V gene has CDR1 SQVTM and CDR2 ANQGSEA. This CDR3 contains 15 residues. In its sample, this clonotype was seen many times. Antigen specificity is unknown. TCRdb reprocessed the 5' RACE reads with MiXCR, giving one entry per CDR3 protein. The profile shows over 300,000 distinct CDR3 sequences, approximately 7% of them singletons. This chain uses TRBV29-1 with TRBJ2-5; 7 bases map to TRBD2. The sequenced sample was PBMCs, obtained more than 40 days after the first yellow fever vaccination. The sequence came from a man aged 18 to 35 who received the YFV17D yellow fever vaccine. CDR3 loop: CSVAFWGGTGETQYF. The DNA for the CDR3 is TGCAGCGTTGCTTTTTGGGGAGGGACCGGAGAGACCCAGTACTTC.